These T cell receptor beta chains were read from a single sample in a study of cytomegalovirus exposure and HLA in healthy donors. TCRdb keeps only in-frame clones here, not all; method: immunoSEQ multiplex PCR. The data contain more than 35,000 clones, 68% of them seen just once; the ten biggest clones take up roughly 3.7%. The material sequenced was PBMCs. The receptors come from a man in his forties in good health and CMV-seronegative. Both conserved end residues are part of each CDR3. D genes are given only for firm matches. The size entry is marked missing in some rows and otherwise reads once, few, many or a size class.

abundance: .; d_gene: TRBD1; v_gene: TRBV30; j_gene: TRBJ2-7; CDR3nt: TGTGCCTGGAGGCGACGACCCGGGACAGCCTACTCCTACGAGCAGTACTTC; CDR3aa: CAWRRRPGTAYSYEQYF
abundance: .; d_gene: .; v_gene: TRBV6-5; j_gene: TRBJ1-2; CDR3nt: TGTGCCAGCAGTTACGAGGGAGGAGGCTACACCTTC; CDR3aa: CASSYEGGGYTF
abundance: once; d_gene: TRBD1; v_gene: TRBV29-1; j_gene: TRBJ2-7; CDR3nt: TGCAGCGTGGGACAGGGGTGGAACGAGCAGTACTTC; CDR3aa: CSVGQGWNEQYF
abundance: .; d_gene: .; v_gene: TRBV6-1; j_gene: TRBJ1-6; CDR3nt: TGTGCCAGCAGCCGGGGGGATGGGGAATCACCCCTCCACTTT; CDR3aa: CASSRGDGESPLHF
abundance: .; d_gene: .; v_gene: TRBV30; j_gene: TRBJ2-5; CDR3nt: TGTGCCTGGAGTGTAGGGCAGGGGATGGAGACCCAGTACTTC; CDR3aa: CAWSVGQGMETQYF
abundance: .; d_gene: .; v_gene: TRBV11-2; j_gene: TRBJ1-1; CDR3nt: TGTGCCAGCCAGTCCCACGCTGTGATCACTGAAGCTTTCTTT; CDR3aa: CASQSHAVITEAFF
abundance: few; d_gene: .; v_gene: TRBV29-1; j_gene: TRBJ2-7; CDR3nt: TGCAGCGTTGACCAGGGAAGGGGCTTCGAGCAGTACTTC; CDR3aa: CSVDQGRGFEQYF
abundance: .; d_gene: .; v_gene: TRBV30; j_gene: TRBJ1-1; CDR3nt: TGTGCCTGGACTGGACTTGGGCCTGAAGCTTTCTTT; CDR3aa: CAWTGLGPEAFF
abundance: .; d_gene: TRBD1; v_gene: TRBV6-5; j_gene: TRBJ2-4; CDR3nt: TGTGCCAGCAGCCGTCGGACAGGCCAGAACATTCAGTACTTC; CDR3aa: CASSRRTGQNIQYF
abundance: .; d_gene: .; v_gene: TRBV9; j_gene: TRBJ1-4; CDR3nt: TGTGCCAGCAGCGGACAAGTCTCGCATGAAAAACTGTTTTTT; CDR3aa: CASSGQVSHEKLFF
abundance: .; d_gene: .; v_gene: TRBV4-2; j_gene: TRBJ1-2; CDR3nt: TGTGCCAGCGAAGGCCTAGGGAGGGACGGAACCTACTATGGCTACACCTTC; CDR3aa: CASEGLGRDGTYYGYTF
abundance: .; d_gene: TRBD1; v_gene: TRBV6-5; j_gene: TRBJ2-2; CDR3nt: TGTGCCAGCAGCTTGGACAGGAGTAACACCGGGGAGCTGTTTTTT; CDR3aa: CASSLDRSNTGELFF
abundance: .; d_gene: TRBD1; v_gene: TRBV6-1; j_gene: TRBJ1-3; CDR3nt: TGTGCCAGCAGTGCCCGGGACAGGGGACCTGGAAACACCATATATTTT; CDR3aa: CASSARDRGPGNTIYF
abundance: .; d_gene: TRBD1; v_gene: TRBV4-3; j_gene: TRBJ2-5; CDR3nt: TGCGCCAGCAGCCTTCGGACAGGGGGGGTGTGGGAGCAGTACTTC; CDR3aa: CASSLRTGGVWEQYF
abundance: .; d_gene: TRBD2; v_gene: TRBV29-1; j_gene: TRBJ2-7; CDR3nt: TGCAGCGCCCGCGGGGGTATCACCTACGAGCAGTACTTC; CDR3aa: CSARGGITYEQYF
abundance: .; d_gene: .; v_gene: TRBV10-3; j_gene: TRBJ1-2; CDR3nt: TGTGCCATCAGTGAGTCGATCGCGACAGGAGCTCCTAACTATGGCTACACCTTC; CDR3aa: CAISESIATGAPNYGYTF
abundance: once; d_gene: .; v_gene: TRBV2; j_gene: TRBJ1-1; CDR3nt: TGTGCCAGCAGTGAAGGACAGGCAGGAGGAACTGAAGCTTTCTTT; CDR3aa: CASSEGQAGGTEAFF
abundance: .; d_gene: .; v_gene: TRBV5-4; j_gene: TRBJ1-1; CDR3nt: TGTGCCAGCAGCCCGAGGGGGGGCACTGAAGCTTTCTTT; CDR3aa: CASSPRGGTEAFF
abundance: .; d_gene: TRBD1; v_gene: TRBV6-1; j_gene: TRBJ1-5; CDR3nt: TGTGCCAGCAGTGATGGGACAGGGGGGAGTCAGCCCCAGCATTTT; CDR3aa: CASSDGTGGSQPQHF
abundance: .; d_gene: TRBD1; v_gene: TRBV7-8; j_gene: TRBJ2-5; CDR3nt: TGTGCCAGCAGCTTAGGGGACAGGGGAAATCAGGAGACCCAGTACTTC; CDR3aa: CASSLGDRGNQETQYF
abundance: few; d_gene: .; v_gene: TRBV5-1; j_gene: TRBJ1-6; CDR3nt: TGCGCCAGCAGCTTGGAAGCGGCTAATTCACCCCTCCACTTT; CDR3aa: CASSLEAANSPLHF
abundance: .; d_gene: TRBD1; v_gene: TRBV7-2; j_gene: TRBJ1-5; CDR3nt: TGTGCCAGCAGCTTTTCCGGGACAGGATTTAGCAATCAGCCCCAGCATTTT; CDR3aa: CASSFSGTGFSNQPQHF
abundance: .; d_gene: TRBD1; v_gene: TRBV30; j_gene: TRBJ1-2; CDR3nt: TGTGCCTGGAGCCCGGGACAGATCTATGGCTACACCTTC; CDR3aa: CAWSPGQIYGYTF
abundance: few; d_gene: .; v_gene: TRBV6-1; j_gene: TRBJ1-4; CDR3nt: TGTGCCAGCAGTGAAGCGCTTCTGGGAACGGGAAATGAAAAACTGTTTTTT; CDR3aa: CASSEALLGTGNEKLFF
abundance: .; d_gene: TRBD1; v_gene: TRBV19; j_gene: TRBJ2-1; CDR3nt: TGTGCCAGTAGTTCACAGGGGGTATACAATGAGCAGTTCTTC; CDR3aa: CASSSQGVYNEQFF
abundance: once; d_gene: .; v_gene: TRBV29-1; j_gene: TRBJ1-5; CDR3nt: TGCAGCGTTGGGGGGGGAGATCAGCCCCAGCATTTT; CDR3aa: CSVGGGDQPQHF
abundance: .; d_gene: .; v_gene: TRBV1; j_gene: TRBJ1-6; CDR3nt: TGCACCAGCGGAGACAAGGGGAACAGCTCCTATAATTCACCCCTCCACTTT; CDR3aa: CTSGDKGNSSYNSPLHF
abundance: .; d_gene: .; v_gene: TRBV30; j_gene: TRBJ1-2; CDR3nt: TGTGCCTGGAGTGTACGTAGAGGCTACACCTTC; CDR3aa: CAWSVRRGYTF
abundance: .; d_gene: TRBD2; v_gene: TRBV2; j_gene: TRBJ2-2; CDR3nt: TGTGCCGGCAGACTAGCGGGGTATACCGGGGAGCTGTTTTTT; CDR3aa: CAGRLAGYTGELFF
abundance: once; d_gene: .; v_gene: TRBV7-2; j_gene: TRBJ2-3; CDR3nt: TGTGCCAGCAGCTTCGGACTTCGCACAGATACGCAGTATTTT; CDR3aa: CASSFGLRTDTQYF
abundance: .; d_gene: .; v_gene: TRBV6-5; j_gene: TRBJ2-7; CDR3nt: TGTGCCAGCAGTTACTCACAGGGGAGGCACGAGCAGTACTTC; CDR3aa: CASSYSQGRHEQYF
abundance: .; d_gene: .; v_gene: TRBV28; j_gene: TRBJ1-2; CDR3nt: TGTGCCAGCAGTTCAGGGGTGGACTATGGCTACACCTTC; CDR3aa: CASSSGVDYGYTF
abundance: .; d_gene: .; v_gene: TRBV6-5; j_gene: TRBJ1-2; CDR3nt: TGTGCCAGCAGTTACTCTGCGGAATCTAACTATGGCTACACCTTC; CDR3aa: CASSYSAESNYGYTF
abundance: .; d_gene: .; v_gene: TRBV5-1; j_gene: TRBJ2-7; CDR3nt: TGCGCCAGCAGCTTATACTACGAGCAGTACTTC; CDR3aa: CASSLYYEQYF